These T cell receptor beta chains were read from a single sample in a study of response to subunit inactivated influenza vaccine. Each CDR3 protein gets one entry after TCRdb re-called the RT-PCR reads with MiXCR. The table shows around 750,000 distinct CDR3 sequences, with around 20% occurring only once. Sequenced material: PBMCs from blood, taken approximately 5 days after vaccination. The origin of the receptors is a man aged 45-65 years who received an inactivated influenza vaccine. Both conserved end residues are part of each CDR3. The D gene is left open where the match is weak. Only part of the rows carry a size: once, few, many, or a class if the clone is expanded.

>NA|TRBV20-1|TRBJ2-3|NA
CSARVVSTDTQYF
TGCAGTGCTAGAGTGGTCAGCACAGATACGCAGTATTTT
>NA|TRBV20-1|TRBJ2-3|TRBD2
CSARRPGGGDTQYF
TGCAGTGCTAGGCGGCCGGGGGGAGGGGATACGCAGTATTTT
>NA|TRBV4-3|TRBJ2-7|NA
CASSQGAYTSSYEQYF
TGCGCCAGCAGCCAAGGGGCATACACAAGCTCCTACGAGCAGTACTTC
>few|TRBV9|TRBJ2-1|TRBD2
CASSAAGVNEQFF
TGTGCCAGCAGCGCCGCGGGAGTCAATGAGCAGTTCTTC
>NA|TRBV4-2|TRBJ1-1|TRBD1
CASSPGTGAEAFF
TGTGCCAGCAGCCCAGGGACAGGGGCTGAAGCTTTCTTT
>NA|TRBV12-3/TRBV12-4|TRBJ2-2|TRBD2
CASSFGGVPGELFF
TGTGCCAGCAGTTTTGGGGGGGTCCCCGGGGAGCTGTTTTTT
>NA|TRBV3-1|TRBJ2-1|TRBD1
CASSPQQGAGWEQFF
TGTGCCAGCAGCCCGCAACAGGGGGCTGGGTGGGAGCAGTTCTTC
>many|TRBV29-1|TRBJ2-1|NA
CSVEGRATYNEQFF
TGCAGCGTTGAAGGTCGAGCGACTTACAATGAGCAGTTCTTC
>few|TRBV10-2|TRBJ2-1|TRBD2
CASSELAYNEQFF
TGCGCCAGCAGTGAACTAGCGTACAATGAGCAGTTCTTC
>NA|TRBV9|TRBJ2-1|NA
CASSVTGEAYNEQFF
TGTGCCAGCAGCGTAACCGGGGAGGCATACAATGAGCAGTTCTTC
>NA|TRBV20-1|TRBJ2-7|TRBD1
CSATPPNRGAREQYF
TGCAGTGCTACCCCCCCCAACAGGGGGGCCCGGGAGCAGTACTTC
>NA|TRBV4-3|TRBJ2-2|TRBD1
CASSQEGQGENTGELFF
TGCGCCAGCAGCCAAGAGGGACAGGGTGAGAACACCGGGGAGCTGTTTTTT
>few|TRBV20-1|TRBJ2-1|TRBD2
CSASQPGLAYEQFF
TGCAGTGCTTCACAACCGGGACTAGCCTATGAGCAGTTCTTC
>few|TRBV20-1|TRBJ2-7|NA
CSARVPPGLSHQINSYEQYF
TGCAGTGCTAGAGTGCCGCCGGGACTTAGCCACCAAATAAACTCCTACGAGCAGTACTTC
>many|TRBV12-3/TRBV12-4|TRBJ2-3|TRBD1
CASSLDYRGDTQYF
TGTGCCAGCAGTTTAGACTACAGGGGGGATACTCAGTATTTT
>NA|TRBV12-3/TRBV12-4|TRBJ2-7|TRBD2
CASSFASGGLYEQYF
TGTGCCAGCAGTTTTGCTAGCGGGGGACTATACGAGCAGTACTTC
>many|TRBV12-3/TRBV12-4|TRBJ2-5|TRBD2
CASSSAGSGETQYF
TGTGCCAGCAGTTCAGCGGGGAGTGGAGAGACCCAGTACTTC
>few|TRBV5-6|TRBJ2-1|TRBD2
CASSWAAAGGLSSYNEQFF
TGTGCCAGCAGCTGGGCTGCGGCGGGGGGCTTAAGCTCCTACAATGAGCAGTTCTTC
>few|TRBV29-1|TRBJ2-7|NA
CSVESAESYEQYF
TGCAGCGTTGAATCGGCGGAATCCTACGAGCAGTACTTC
>NA|TRBV19|TRBJ2-1|NA
CASSSYEPDDSYNEQFF
TGTGCCAGTAGTTCTTATGAACCGGACGATTCCTACAATGAGCAGTTCTTC
>NA|TRBV6-2/TRBV6-3|TRBJ2-5|NA
CASSYSGTARWYQETQYF
TGTGCCAGCAGTTACTCGGGCACAGCCCGCTGGTACCAAGAGACCCAGTACTTC
>NA|TRBV20-1|TRBJ2-1|NA
CSARGQQNNEQFF
TGCAGTGCTAGAGGGCAGCAGAACAATGAGCAGTTCTTC
>many|TRBV7-9|TRBJ1-1|NA
CASTVMNTEAFF
TGTGCCAGCACCGTGATGAACACTGAAGCTTTCTTT
>NA|TRBV15|TRBJ2-1|TRBD2
CATSTSGRAPYNEQFF
TGTGCCACCAGCACTAGCGGGAGGGCCCCCTACAATGAGCAGTTCTTC
>few|TRBV11-2|TRBJ2-2|TRBD1
CASTPSTGANTGELFF
TGTGCCAGCACGCCATCGACAGGGGCCAACACCGGGGAGCTGTTTTTT
>few|TRBV7-2|TRBJ2-1|TRBD1
CASSYGSGQGGNEQFF
TGTGCCAGCAGCTACGGATCGGGACAGGGCGGCAATGAGCAGTTCTTC
>NA|TRBV28|TRBJ2-6|NA
CASSLRVRTGANVLTF
TGTGCCAGCAGTTTAAGGGTTAGGACTGGGGCCAACGTCCTGACTTTC
>few|TRBV3-1|TRBJ2-7|NA
CASSQDPRRSYEQYF
TGTGCCAGCAGCCAAGATCCACGGCGATCCTACGAGCAGTACTTC
>few|TRBV27|TRBJ1-1|NA
CASSPPGGSGTEAFF
TGTGCCAGCAGTCCCCCGGGCGGGTCGGGAACTGAAGCTTTCTTT
>NA|TRBV11-2|TRBJ2-1|TRBD2
CASSSLAGRYNAQFF
TGTGCCAGCAGCTCCCTAGCGGGGAGATACAATGCGCAGTTCTTC
>few|TRBV5-6|TRBJ2-1|NA
CASSATSIEQFF
TGTGCCAGCAGCGCAACTAGCATAGAGCAGTTCTTC
>NA|TRBV20-1|TRBJ2-1|TRBD2
CSGSPGLAFAEQFF
TGCAGTGGTTCGCCGGGACTAGCATTCGCTGAGCAGTTCTTC
>few|TRBV27|TRBJ2-3|NA
CASSFIQTGTDTQYF
TGTGCCAGCAGTTTTATCCAAACAGGGACCGATACGCAGTATTTT
>few|TRBV12-3/TRBV12-4|TRBJ1-1|TRBD1
CASRETGFTEAFF
TGTGCCAGCAGGGAGACAGGGTTTACTGAAGCTTTCTTT
>NA|TRBV9|TRBJ2-7|NA
CASSVGDPFGLDPYEQYF
TGTGCCAGCAGCGTAGGAGACCCCTTTGGGCTGGATCCATACGAGCAGTACTTC
>few|TRBV2|TRBJ1-2|TRBD1
CASRVPGQNGYTF
TGTGCCAGCAGAGTTCCGGGACAGAATGGCTACACCTTC
>few|TRBV18|TRBJ1-3|NA
CASSPDHSGNTIYF
TGTGCCAGCTCACCGGATCACTCTGGAAACACCATATATTTT
>few|TRBV2|TRBJ1-5|NA
CASSDGSNQPQHF
TGTGCCAGCAGTGACGGTAGCAATCAGCCCCAGCATTTT
>few|TRBV3-1|TRBJ2-7|TRBD2
CASSQVPGLAGDEQYF
TGTGCCAGCAGTCAGGTACCGGGACTAGCGGGAGACGAGCAGTACTTC
>NA|TRBV12-3/TRBV12-4|TRBJ2-3|NA
CASTVGTGYSTDTQYF
TGTGCCAGCACCGTTGGAACGGGCTATAGCACAGATACGCAGTATTTT
>few|TRBV7-2|TRBJ1-6|TRBD1
CASSSLGTGNNSPLHF
TGTGCCAGCAGCTCCCTCGGGACAGGCAATAATTCACCCCTCCACTTT
>few|TRBV5-1|TRBJ2-1|NA
CASSLSSVNEQFF
TGCGCCAGCAGCCTATCTAGCGTTAATGAGCAGTTCTTC
>NA|TRBV5-1|TRBJ1-1|NA
CASSLVQGTTEAFF
TGCGCCAGCAGCTTGGTGCAGGGAACCACTGAAGCTTTCTTT